This TCR beta chain was identified in a study of molecular identifiers for immune sequencing clone quantification. V was clipped by 6 bases and J by 2 bases; unmatched bases: 6. The CDR3 has 15 amino acids. The germline V gene has CDR1 SQVTM and CDR2 ANQGSEA. The table lists this clonotype with many counts. Its antigen is unknown. MiXCR, run by TCRdb on the PCR reads, gives a single entry per CDR3 protein. The table records tens of thousands of distinct CDR3 sequences, 21% of them present only once. Sorting recovered naive CD8 T cells on a CD8+CD4-CCR7+CD45RA+ profile. Notes on the study in general: Detecting spiked Jurkat TCR RNA from one cell among approximately 1 million naive cells was reportedly possible.

Sequencing was carried out using naive CD8+ T cells from blood, with Jurkat cell RNA spiked in. Described subset: FACS-sorted CD8+CD4-CCR7+CD45RA+ naive T cells. This receptor was obtained from a human donor in good health. Some libraries in this study had Jurkat cell RNA spiked in. The V and J genes are TRBV29-1 and TRBJ2-7; TRBD2 agrees at 14 bases. The CDR3 nucleotides read TGCAGCGTCCGTATGGGACTAGCGGGGGCCTACGAGCAGTACTTC. Amino acid sequence: CSVRMGLAGAYEQYF.